Below are 17 T cell receptor beta chains sequenced from a single sample in a study of blood T cells in healthy people across ages. For the second PCR, which ran for about 6 to 11 cycles, a sample-barcoded 5' primer and a J-beta primer mix were used. TCRdb called the 5' RACE reads again in MiXCR, with one record for every CDR3 protein. The sample has about 800,000 distinct CDR3 sequences, 20% to 30% seen once. These data were also filed under a second study, of T cells of mothers and their children.

Sample: blood. These receptors came from a boy younger than 18 in good health.

J is TRBJ2-4 and V is TRBV7-2; TRBD1 agrees at 7 bases. This CDR3 has 16 residues. Germline-derived CDR1 and CDR2 are SGHTA and FQGNSA. Losses at the gene ends were 5 bases for V and 5 bases for J; bases not matched to a gene: 12. The CDR3 nucleotides read TGTGCCAGCAGCCGAGGGATAGGGGGCTTGGAAAACATTCAGTACTTC. Amino acids: CASSRGIGGLENIQYF.

The rearrangement joins TRBV4-1 to TRBJ1-4; 7 bases are a match to TRBD1. The CDR3 spans 14 residues. Germline trimming cut 4 bases from V and 8 bases from J; bases unmatched to any gene: 7. CDR1 MGHRA and CDR2 YSYEKL come from the germline V gene. CDR3 protein: CASSPRQGMEKLFF. The CDR3 DNA is TGCGCCAGCAGCCCGCGACAGGGTATGGAAAAACTGTTTTTT.

The chain combines TRBV5-1 with TRBJ2-5, with TRBD1 matching over 7 bases. The J call may be in error: the DNA end matches TRBJ2-1 better. The germline gives CDR1 SGHRS, CDR2 YFSETQ. The CDR3 has 15 residues. The CDR3 loop is CASSSLTGFGNEQFF. In DNA form, the CDR3 reads TGCGCCAGCAGCTCCTTGACAGGGTTTGGCAATGAGCAGTTCTTC.

The CDR3 region has the DNA TGTGCCACCAGTGATGGCTACGGGATCCTCGACGAGCAGTTCTTC. Protein sequence: CATSDGYGILDEQFF. The V and J genes are TRBV24-1 and TRBJ2-5; possibly TRBD2 for D (5 bases). The end of the DNA fits TRBJ2-1 better, so the J call may be wrong. The CDR3 runs 15 residues. Germline CDR1 and CDR2: KGHDR and SFDVKD.

This clonotype appeared a few times. The chain joins TRBV20-1 to TRBJ2-4, with a weak D call TRBD1 (6 bases). The CDR3 extends over 14 amino acids. Germline CDR1 reads DFQATT; CDR2 reads SNEGSKA (reference sequence). The V and J ends lost 5 bases and 1 base respectively, with 12 bases between them. The CDR3 region is CSAHRDTAKNIQYF. CDR3 bases: TGCAGTGCTCACCGGGACACTGCCAAAAACATTCAGTACTTC.

The CDR3 region has the DNA TGCAGTGCTCTCTGGACAGATACGCAGTATTTT. Protein sequence: CSALWTDTQYF. The chain uses TRBV20-1 and TRBJ2-3; D gene unclear. The germline V and J ends were trimmed by 5 bases and 3 bases, with 6 bases remaining between them. This CDR3 has 11 amino acids. Per germline, CDR1 DFQATT and CDR2 SNEGSKA (reference sequence).

This clonotype showed up just a few times. The J gene is TRBJ2-7, the V gene TRBV20-1, with 8 bases lining up with TRBD2. V was pared by 2 bases and J by 1 base, with 7 bases of the junction left unmatched. Per the germline V gene, CDR1 is DFQATT and CDR2 is SNEGSKA (reference sequence). The CDR3 has 15 residues. CDR3 sequence: CSARLLAGPSYEQYF. The CDR3 coding sequence is TGCAGTGCTAGACTTCTAGCGGGCCCTTCCTACGAGCAGTACTTC.

This clonotype has ten or more counts. The chain employs TRBV27 and TRBJ1-4; 8 bases fit TRBD1. J gave up 7 bases and V 1 base, and 17 bases lay outside the gene matches. Germline assignment: CDR1 MNHEY and CDR2 SMNVEV (reference sequence). CDR3 length: 19 amino acids. The CDR3 loop is CASSLLGTGDRGIAEKLFF. The CDR3 DNA is TGTGCCAGCAGTTTATTAGGGACAGGCGATAGGGGCATAGCTGAAAAACTGTTTTTT.

The chain is built from TRBV28 and TRBJ2-5; 9 positions match TRBD1. The J call is in doubt because the DNA end fits TRBJ2-7 better. Germline V lookup: CDR1 MDHEN, CDR2 SYDVKM. The CDR3 is 16 residues long. This CDR3 is CASSLSTGGVGYEQYF. The CDR3 DNA sequence: TGTGCCAGCAGTTTATCCACAGGGGGCGTTGGGTACGAGCAGTACTTC.

This clonotype has a handful of counts. J is TRBJ1-5 and V is TRBV27; the match to TRBD1 covers 10 bases. The CDR3 covers 17 residues. The V gene's germline CDR1 is MNHEY and CDR2 SMNVEV (reference sequence). Trimming cost V 2 bases and J 6 bases; bases outside gene matches: 10. The CDR3 spells CASSLDGRQGASQPQHF. DNA of the CDR3: TGTGCCAGCAGTTTAGATGGGCGACAGGGGGCCAGTCAGCCCCAGCATTTT.

The chain uses TRBV20-1 and TRBJ2-1; 8 bases map to TRBD2. Trimming at V came to 3 bases and at J to 0 bases, leaving 10 bases not matched to a gene. The V gene's germline CDR1 is DFQATT and CDR2 SNEGSKA (reference sequence). The CDR3 sequence is 17 residues long. The CDR3 spells CSASNSGTRNSYNEQFF. In DNA form, the CDR3 reads TGCAGTGCTAGTAATAGCGGGACCAGGAACTCCTACAATGAGCAGTTCTTC.

This clonotype has just a few counts. The chain joins TRBV5-1 to TRBJ2-2; 8 positions match TRBD1. Germline CDR1 reads SGHRS; CDR2 reads YFSETQ. This CDR3 comprises 13 residues. Trimming cost V 4 bases and J 7 bases; bases outside gene matches: 3. CDR3 region: CASSPRGRGELFF. CDR3 coding DNA: TGCGCCAGCAGCCCCAGGGGGCGCGGGGAGCTGTTTTTT.

The rearrangement links TRBV12-3 or TRBV12-4 to TRBJ1-6; no clear D. Trimming took 5 bases from V and 8 from J, leaving 7 bases between them. The CDR3 has 12 residues. The CDR3 sequence: CASSGNYSPLHF. The CDR3 DNA reads TGTGCCAGCAGTGGGAACTATTCACCCCTCCACTTT.

V usage is TRBV12-3 or TRBV12-4 and J usage is TRBJ1-5; possible D gene TRBD1, 6 bases. V was cut by 7 bases and J by 6 bases, with 16 bases left in between. The CDR3 is made up of 14 amino acids. DNA of the CDR3: TGTGCCAGCATGGAACAGGGAATAAGTCAGCCCCAGCATTTT. Its translation is CASMEQGISQPQHF.

This clonotype was counted a few times. V gene TRBV9 combines with J gene TRBJ1-2, with a weak D call TRBD1 (6 bases). Trimming stripped 0 bases from V and 4 bases from J, with 10 bases between. Per germline, CDR1 SGDLS and CDR2 YYNGEE. The CDR3 contains 14 residues. The CDR3 loop reads CASSVAGDPYGYTF. The CDR3 coding sequence is TGTGCCAGCAGCGTAGCAGGGGACCCCTATGGCTACACCTTC.

This chain links TRBV5-4 with TRBJ2-3; possibly TRBD2 for D (5 bases). CDR1 SGHNT and CDR2 YYREEE come from the germline V gene (reference sequence). This CDR3 contains 14 residues. Trimming removed 6 bases at V and 0 bases at J, with 11 bases between. CDR3: CASTPQRSTDTQYF. CDR3 bases: TGTGCCAGCACCCCTCAGCGGAGCACAGATACGCAGTATTTT. The full variable domain, with the rest looked up from reference TRBV5-4 and TRBJ2-3, is ETGVTQSPTHLIKTRGQQVTLRCSSQSGHNTVSWYQQALGQGPQFIFQYYREEENGRGNFPPRFSGLQFPNYSSELNVNALELDDSALYLCASTPQRSTDTQYFGPGTRLTVL.

V usage is TRBV7-3 and J usage is TRBJ2-1; unclear D gene. V lost 3 bases, J lost 6 bases, and 9 bases lay in between. CDR3 length: 13 amino acids. Germline CDR1 reads SGHTA; CDR2 reads FQGTGA. CDR3 residues: CASSLAEINEQFF. The CDR3 DNA follows: TGTGCCAGCAGCTTGGCGGAGATCAATGAGCAGTTCTTC.